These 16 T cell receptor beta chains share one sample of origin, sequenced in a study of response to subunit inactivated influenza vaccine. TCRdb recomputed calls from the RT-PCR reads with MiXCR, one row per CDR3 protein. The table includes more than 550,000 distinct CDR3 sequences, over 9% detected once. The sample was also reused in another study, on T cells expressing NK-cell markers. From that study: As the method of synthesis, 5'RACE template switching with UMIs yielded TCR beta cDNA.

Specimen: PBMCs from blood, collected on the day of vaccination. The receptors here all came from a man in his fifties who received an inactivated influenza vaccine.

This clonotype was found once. The CDR3 bases are TGCAGTGCTAGAGCTAGCGGGGCTAGCACAGATACGCAGTATTTT. It is translated as CSARASGASTDTQYF. The V and J genes are TRBV20-1 and TRBJ2-3, with 9 positions matching TRBD2. The CDR3 is 15 amino acids. The J segment lost 0 bases and the V segment lost 1 base, leaving 2 bases of the junction unmatched. Germline V CDR1 and CDR2: DFQATT, SNEGSKA (reference sequence).

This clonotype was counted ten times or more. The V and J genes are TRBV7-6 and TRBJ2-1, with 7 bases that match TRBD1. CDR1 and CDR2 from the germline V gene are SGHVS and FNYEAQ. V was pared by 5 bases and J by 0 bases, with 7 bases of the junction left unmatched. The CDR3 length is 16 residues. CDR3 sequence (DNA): TGTGCCAGCAGCCGAAGCCGACAGGGCTCCTACAATGAGCAGTTCTTC. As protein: CASSRSRQGSYNEQFF.

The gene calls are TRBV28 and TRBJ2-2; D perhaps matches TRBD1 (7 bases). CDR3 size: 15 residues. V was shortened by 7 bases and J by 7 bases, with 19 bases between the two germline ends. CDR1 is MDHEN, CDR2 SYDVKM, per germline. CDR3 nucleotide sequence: TGTGCCAGCACCTCAGGGGGGTTAGGAAACGGGGAGCTGTTTTTT. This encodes CASTSGGLGNGELFF. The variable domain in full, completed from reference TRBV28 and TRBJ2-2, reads DVKVTQSSRYLVKRTGEKVFLECVQDMDHENMFWYRQDPGLGLRLIYFSYDVKMKEKGDIPEGYSVSREKKERFSLILESASTNQTSMYLCASTSGGLGNGELFFGEGSRLTVL.

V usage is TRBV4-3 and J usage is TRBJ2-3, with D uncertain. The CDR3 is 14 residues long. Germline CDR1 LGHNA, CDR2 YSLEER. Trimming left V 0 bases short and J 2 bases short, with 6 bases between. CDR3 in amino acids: CASSQDWVTDTQYF. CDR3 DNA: TGCGCCAGCAGCCAAGATTGGGTCACAGATACGCAGTATTTT.

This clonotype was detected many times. DNA of the CDR3: TGTGCCAGCAGCGCTCAGGGCGGAACTAATGAAAAACTGTTTTTT. This codes for CASSAQGGTNEKLFF. The chain combines TRBV7-2 with TRBJ1-4, with D possibly TRBD1 on 5 matching bases. Germline V gene lookup returns CDR1 SGHTA and CDR2 FQGNSA. This CDR3 contains 15 residues. V was cut by 5 bases and J by 1 base, with 11 bases left in between.

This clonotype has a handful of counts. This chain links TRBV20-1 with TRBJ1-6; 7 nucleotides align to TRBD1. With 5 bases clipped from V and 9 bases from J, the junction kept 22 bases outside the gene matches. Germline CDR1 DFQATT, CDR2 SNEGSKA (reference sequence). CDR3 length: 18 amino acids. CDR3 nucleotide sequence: TGCAGTGCTCCAAAGGGCGGGCAGGGGGTGTTTGGAATTTCACCCCTCCACTTT. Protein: CSAPKGGQGVFGISPLHF.

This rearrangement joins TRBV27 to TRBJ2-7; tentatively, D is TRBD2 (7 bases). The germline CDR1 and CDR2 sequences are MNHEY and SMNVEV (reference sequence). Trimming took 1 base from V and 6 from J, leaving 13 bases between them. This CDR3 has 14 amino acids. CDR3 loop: CASSLYAGASEQYF. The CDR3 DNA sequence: TGTGCCAGCAGTTTATATGCGGGGGCCTCCGAGCAGTACTTC.

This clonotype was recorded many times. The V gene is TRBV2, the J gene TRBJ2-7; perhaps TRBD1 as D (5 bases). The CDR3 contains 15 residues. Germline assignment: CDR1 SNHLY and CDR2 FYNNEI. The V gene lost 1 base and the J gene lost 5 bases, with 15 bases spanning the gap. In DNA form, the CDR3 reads TGTGCCAGCAGTGAAGACCCAGGGTTGTCCCACGAGCAGTACTTC. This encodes CASSEDPGLSHEQYF. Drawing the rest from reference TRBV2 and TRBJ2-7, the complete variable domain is EPEVTQTPSHQVTQMGQEVILRCVPISNHLYFYWYRQILGQKVEFLVSFYNNEISEKSEIFDDQFSVERPDGSNFTLKIRSTKLEDSAMYFCASSEDPGLSHEQYFGPGTRLTVT.

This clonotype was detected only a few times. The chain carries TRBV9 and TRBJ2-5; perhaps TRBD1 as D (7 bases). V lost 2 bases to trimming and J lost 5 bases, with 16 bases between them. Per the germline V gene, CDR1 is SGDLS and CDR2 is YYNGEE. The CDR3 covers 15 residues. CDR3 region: CASSVAGGRGETQYF. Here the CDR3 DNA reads TGTGCCAGCAGCGTTGCAGGGGGGCGCGGGGAGACCCAGTACTTC.

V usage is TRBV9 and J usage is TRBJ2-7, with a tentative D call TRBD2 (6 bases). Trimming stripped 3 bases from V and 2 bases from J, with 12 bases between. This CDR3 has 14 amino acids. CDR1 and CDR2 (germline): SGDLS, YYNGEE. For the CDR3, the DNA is TGTGCCAGCAGCGGGAGGGACTCTCCCTACGAGCAGTACTTC. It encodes CASSGRDSPYEQYF.

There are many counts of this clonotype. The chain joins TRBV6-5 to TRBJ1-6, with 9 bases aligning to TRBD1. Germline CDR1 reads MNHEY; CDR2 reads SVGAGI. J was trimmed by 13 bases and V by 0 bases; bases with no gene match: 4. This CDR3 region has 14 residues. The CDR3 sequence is CASSYSGTGSPLHF. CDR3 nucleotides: TGTGCCAGCAGTTACTCCGGGACAGGGTCGCCCCTCCACTTT.

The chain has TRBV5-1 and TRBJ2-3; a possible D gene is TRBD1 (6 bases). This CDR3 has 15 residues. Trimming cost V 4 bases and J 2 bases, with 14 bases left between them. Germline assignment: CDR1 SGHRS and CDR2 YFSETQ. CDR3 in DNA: TGCGCCAGCAGCGCCGACAGGCGTTTCACAGATACGCAGTATTTT. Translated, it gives CASSADRRFTDTQYF.

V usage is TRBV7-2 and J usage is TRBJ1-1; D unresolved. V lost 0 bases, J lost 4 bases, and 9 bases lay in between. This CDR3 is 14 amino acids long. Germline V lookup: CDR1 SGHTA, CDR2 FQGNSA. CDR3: CASSLAHRRTEAFF. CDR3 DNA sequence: TGTGCCAGCAGCTTAGCCCACCGACGCACTGAAGCTTTCTTT.

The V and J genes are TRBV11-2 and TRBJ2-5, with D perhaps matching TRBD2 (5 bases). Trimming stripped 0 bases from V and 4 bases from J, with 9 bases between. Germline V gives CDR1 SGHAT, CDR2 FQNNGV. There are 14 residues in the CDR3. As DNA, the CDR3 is TGTGCCAGCAGCTTAGATATAGGGAGAGAGACCCAGTACTTC. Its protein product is CASSLDIGRETQYF. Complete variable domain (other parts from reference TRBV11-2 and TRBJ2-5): EAGVAQSPRYKIIEKRQSVAFWCNPISGHATLYWYQQILGQGPKLLIQFQNNGVVDDSQLPKDRFSAERLKGVDSTLKIQPAKLEDSAVYLCASSLDIGRETQYFGPGTRLLVL.

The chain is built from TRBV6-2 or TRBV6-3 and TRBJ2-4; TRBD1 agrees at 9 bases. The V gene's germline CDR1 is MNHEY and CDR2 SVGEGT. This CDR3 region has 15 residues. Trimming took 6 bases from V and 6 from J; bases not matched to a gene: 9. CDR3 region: CASSRSGQGGNIQYF. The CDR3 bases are TGTGCCAGCAGCCGGTCGGGACAGGGAGGAAACATTCAGTACTTC.

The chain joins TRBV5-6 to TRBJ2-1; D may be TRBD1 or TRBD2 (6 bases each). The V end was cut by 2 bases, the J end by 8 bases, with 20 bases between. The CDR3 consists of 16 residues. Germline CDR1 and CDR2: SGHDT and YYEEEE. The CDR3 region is CASSFLGGFEIDEQFF. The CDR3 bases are TGTGCCAGCAGCTTTCTGGGGGGCTTTGAAATAGATGAGCAGTTCTTC.